These 19 T cell receptor beta chains share one sample of origin, sequenced in a study of early T cells in non-severe SARS-CoV-2 infection. TCRdb fed the 5' RACE reads into MiXCR, producing one record per CDR3 protein. The table has approximately 70,000 distinct CDR3 sequences, roughly an eighth seen once; the top ten hold about 4.2%. The source material was whole blood. The receptors come from an adult who was a healthcare worker with PCR-confirmed SARS-CoV-2 infection or an uninfected control (not recorded which).

This clonotype was seen ten or more times. The CDR3 is CASSFVTLQYSGANVLTF. The CDR3 nucleotides read TGTGCCAGCAGCTTCGTGACCTTACAGTACTCTGGGGCCAACGTCCTGACTTTC. The chain employs TRBV7-9 and TRBJ2-6; no clear D. The CDR3 length is 18 residues. Germline values: CDR1 SEHNR, CDR2 FQNEAQ (reference sequence). Deletions cut 3 bases from V and 0 bases from J, with 15 bases between.

Only a few counts were recorded for this clonotype. The gene calls are TRBV18 and TRBJ1-1, with 11 positions matching TRBD1. The CDR3 totals 14 residues. V was clipped by 4 bases and J by 5 bases; unmatched bases: 3. In germline, CDR1 is KGHSH, CDR2 LQKENI. The CDR3 DNA reads TGTGCCAGCTCACGTGGGGACAGGGGGACTGAAGCTTTCTTT. It yields the protein CASSRGDRGTEAFF.

This clonotype has at least ten counts. This sequence joins TRBV9 and TRBJ2-7; D unresolved. V lost 3 bases to trimming and J lost 5 bases, with 9 bases between them. This CDR3 spans 12 amino acids. Germline V gene lookup returns CDR1 SGDLS and CDR2 YYNGEE. This CDR3 reads CASSAISHEQYF. CDR3 DNA sequence: TGTGCCAGCAGCGCGATATCACACGAGCAGTACTTC.

This clonotype was counted a few times. This chain links TRBV29-1 with TRBJ2-1, with D unresolved. V dropped 8 bases and J dropped 6 bases, with 11 bases sitting between them. This CDR3 comprises 11 residues. Germline V gene lookup returns CDR1 SQVTM and CDR2 ANQGSEA. This CDR3 reads CSSQWANEQFF. The CDR3 coding sequence is TGCAGCTCCCAATGGGCCAATGAGCAGTTCTTC.

This clonotype appeared many times. The chain has TRBV11-2 and TRBJ2-2, with 8 bases matching TRBD1. This CDR3 has 14 residues. V gave up 2 bases and J gave up 5 bases; unmatched junction bases: 1. Germline CDR1 reads SGHAT; CDR2 reads FQNNGV. The CDR3 coding sequence is TGTGCCAGCAGCTTACAGGGGGCAACCGGGGAGCTGTTTTTT. Translated: CASSLQGATGELFF.

The chain employs TRBV7-2 and TRBJ1-4; D is perhaps TRBD1 (6 bases). V gave up 1 base and J gave up 7 bases, with 10 bases separating them. CDR3 length: 14 amino acids. Per the germline V gene, CDR1 is SGHTA and CDR2 is FQGNSA. CDR3 in amino acids: CASSLVSGAEKLFF. DNA of the CDR3: TGTGCCAGCAGCTTAGTGTCAGGGGCTGAAAAACTGTTTTTT.

V and J are TRBV5-5 and TRBJ2-5, with D possibly TRBD2 on 6 matching bases. CDR3 length: 16 residues. CDR1 SGHKS and CDR2 YYEKEE come from the germline V gene (reference sequence). The V and J ends lost 2 bases and 0 bases respectively, with 14 bases between them. CDR3 nucleotide sequence: TGTGCCAGCAGCTTCGCCGGGACTCCGTACCAAGAGACCCAGTACTTC. Translated: CASSFAGTPYQETQYF.

This clonotype turned up a few times. The chain couples TRBV20-1 to TRBJ2-5; no definite D call. Between the trimmed V and J ends, which lost 0 bases and 4 bases, there was a span of 9 bases. Germline V lookup: CDR1 DFQATT, CDR2 SNEGSKA (reference sequence). This CDR3 region has 13 residues. The CDR3 nucleotides are TGCAGTGCTAGAGAACTTATACGAGAGACCCAGTACTTC. Amino acid sequence: CSARELIRETQYF.

The V and J genes are TRBV30 and TRBJ1-1; a weak D match, TRBD1 (5 bases). The CDR3 consists of 15 residues. Germline loops: CDR1 GTSNPN, CDR2 SVGIG (reference sequence). The ends were cut back, 4 bases at V and 4 bases at J, with 19 bases in the middle. This CDR3 is CAWISPRTGLTEAFF. The CDR3 bases are TGTGCCTGGATCAGCCCACGAACAGGTCTCACTGAAGCTTTCTTT.

As concerns this clonotype: A much larger clone is a single base away; this may be a read error. The V call is TRBV18, the J call TRBJ2-7; 7 bases line up with TRBD2. The CDR3 length is 13 residues. Germline CDR1 KGHSH, CDR2 LQKENI. CDR3 amino acids: CASSPAGENEQNF. CDR3 coding DNA: TGTGCCAGCTCACCGGCGGGAGAAAACGAGCAGAACTTC. Full variable domain (rest looked up from reference TRBV18 and TRBJ2-7): NAGVMQNPRHLVRRRGQEARLRCSPMKGHSHVYWYRQLPEEGLKFMVYLQKENIIDESGMPKERFSAEFPKEGPSILRIQQVVRGDSAAYFCASSPAGENEQNFGPGTRLTVT.

The chain carries TRBV6-1 and TRBJ2-7, with a tentative D call TRBD1 (5 bases). The CDR3 contains 15 residues. CDR1 is MNHNS, CDR2 SASEGT, per germline. Trimming took 2 bases from V and 3 from J, leaving 14 bases between them. This CDR3 reads CASSEILDSYYEQYF. Written as DNA, the CDR3 is TGTGCCAGCAGTGAAATTTTAGACAGTTACTACGAGCAGTACTTC.

In regard to this clonotype: Germline and junction disagree at one end, which may indicate a read error. V and J are TRBV6-4 and TRBJ1-4; D perhaps matches TRBD1 (5 bases). The CDR3 sequence is 10 residues long. The V gene's germline CDR1 is MRHNA and CDR2 SNTAGT. In nucleotides, the CDR3 is TGTGCCAGCAGAAGGGACGGGCTACCTTTT. Its protein is CASRRDGLPF.

This clonotype was seen many times. V is TRBV6-2 or TRBV6-3 and J is TRBJ2-1, with a weak D call TRBD2 (6 bases). The V gene's germline CDR1 is MNHEY and CDR2 SVGEGT. Trimming removed 5 bases at V and 3 bases at J, with 11 bases between. The CDR3 runs 14 residues. DNA for the CDR3: TGTGCCAGCAGTCAGGGACTCAGCTACAATGAGCAGTTCTTC. Its protein is CASSQGLSYNEQFF.

This clonotype was recorded at least ten times. The chain joins TRBV6-5 to TRBJ1-3; tentatively, D is TRBD1 (5 bases). CDR3 length: 14 residues. V lost 7 bases and J 3 bases, leaving 13 bases between the germline ends. CDR1 MNHEY and CDR2 SVGAGI come from the germline V gene. CDR3 in DNA: TGTGCCAGCAAGGGGCTGGCCTTTGGAAACACCATATATTTT. Protein sequence: CASKGLAFGNTIYF.

The chain has TRBV12-3 or TRBV12-4 and TRBJ2-2, with TRBD1 matching 7 bases. This CDR3 has 16 residues. The ends lost 4 bases at V and 1 base at J; junction bases unmatched: 6. CDR3 residues: CASSSTGVQNTGELFF. The CDR3 nucleotides are TGTGCCAGCAGTTCCACAGGGGTGCAGAACACCGGGGAGCTGTTTTTT.

This clonotype was counted at least ten times. This chain connects TRBV24-1 to TRBJ2-1; TRBD2 matches 11 bases. The J segment lost 1 base and the V segment lost 4 bases, leaving 11 bases of the junction unmatched. This CDR3 has 19 amino acids. CDR1 and CDR2 (germline): KGHDR, SFDVKD. DNA of the CDR3: TGTGCCACCAGTGAATCCGGGACTAGCGGAGGTGGATCCTACAATGAGCAGTTCTTC. As protein: CATSESGTSGGGSYNEQFF.

This clonotype came up many times. This sequence joins TRBV12-3 or TRBV12-4 and TRBJ2-1; weak D call: TRBD1 (5 bases). This CDR3 has 14 residues. V was shortened by 5 bases and J by 1 base, with 9 bases between the two germline ends. The CDR3 spells CASSQGSSYNEQFF. The CDR3 DNA reads TGTGCCAGCAGTCAGGGTTCATCCTACAATGAGCAGTTCTTC.

The sample holds a few counts of this clonotype. This chain uses TRBV2 with TRBJ2-2; tentatively, D is TRBD1 (6 bases). The CDR3 runs 15 residues. Trimming cost V 7 bases and J 2 bases, with 14 bases left between them. Germline V gene data show CDR1 as SNHLY and CDR2 as FYNNEI. The CDR3 here is CASNTGTPNTGELFF. CDR3 DNA: TGTGCCAGCAACACCGGGACACCTAACACCGGGGAGCTGTTTTTT.

This clonotype was counted between two and nine times. This rearrangement joins TRBV7-8 to TRBJ2-3; no reliable D call. Germline lookup yields CDR1 SGHVS and CDR2 FQNEAQ. The CDR3 is 16 residues long. V was pared by 4 bases and J by 1 base, with 15 bases between. Here the CDR3 DNA reads TGTGCCAGCAGCTCCAGCCTTATTTGGGGCACAGATACGCAGTATTTT. Encoded protein: CASSSSLIWGTDTQYF.